This T cell receptor (beta chain) comes out of a study of tumor-infiltrating lymphocytes in localized non-small cell lung cancer. Study context: Patients included smokers and never-smokers with various histologies, some sampled after neoadjuvant chemotherapy.

Only in-frame clones appear in the TCRdb table, and some are missing; sequencing was by immunoSEQ multiplex PCR. The sample lists more than 12,000 clones, 75% to 85% seen once, with approximately 2.6% in the top ten. Germline trimming cut 4 bases from V and 8 bases from J; bases unmatched to any gene: 8. Germline-derived CDR1 and CDR2 are SGHRS and YFSETQ. The CDR3 spans 15 residues. The chain carries TRBV5-1 and TRBJ2-1; 11 nucleotides match TRBD2. The clonotype comes from a human donor with non-small cell lung cancer. The sample comprised lung tumor tissue. This CDR3 is CASSPFGTSGDEQFF. The DNA of the CDR3 is TGCGCCAGCAGCCCCTTTGGGACTAGCGGTGATGAGCAGTTCTTC.